Listed below are T cell receptor beta chains from one sample, sequenced in a study of blood T cell repertoires in COVID-19. The table came from immunoSEQ multiplex PCR; TCRdb's copy has only in-frame clones and leaves some out. The table records around 58,000 clones, around nine tenths of them present only once. Input material: PBMCs or T cells enriched from blood (not recorded which). These receptors were collected from a woman aged 40 to 50 who had recovered from COVID-19. Each CDR3 is given with its conserved first and last residue. The D gene is left open where the match is weak. Size values are once, few and many counts, or a class for expanded clones, and some rows have none.

j_call,d_call,clone_size,v_call,cdr3_aa,cdr3_nt
TRBJ1-2,TRBD1,NA,TRBV5-4,CASSLGGQVDGYTF,TGTGCCAGCAGCTTGGGAGGACAGGTGGATGGCTACACCTTC
TRBJ1-1,NA,NA,TRBV7-7,CASSQQENTEAFF,TGTGCCAGCAGCCAACAAGAGAACACTGAAGCTTTCTTT
TRBJ1-1,NA,NA,TRBV19,CASSIVGGTTEAFF,TGTGCCAGTAGTATAGTTGGGGGGACCACTGAAGCTTTCTTT
TRBJ2-5,NA,NA,TRBV7-2,CASSLRLGGGLETQYF,TGTGCCAGCAGCTTAAGATTGGGGGGGGGCCTGGAGACCCAGTACTTC
TRBJ2-1,NA,NA,TRBV7-9,CASSPRLRSPQEQFF,TGTGCCAGCAGCCCGAGGCTCCGGAGCCCCCAAGAGCAGTTCTTC
TRBJ1-1,TRBD1,NA,TRBV5-1,CASSSGQDGTEAFF,TGCGCCAGCAGCTCCGGACAGGATGGGACTGAAGCTTTCTTT
TRBJ2-6,NA,NA,TRBV9,CASSVQSQRLYSGANVLTF,TGTGCCAGCAGCGTACAAAGTCAGCGGTTATACTCTGGGGCCAACGTCCTGACTTTC
TRBJ1-5,TRBD1,NA,TRBV6-5,CASSSGDRGNQPQHF,TGTGCCAGCAGTTCTGGGGACAGGGGTAATCAGCCCCAGCATTTT
TRBJ1-6,TRBD1,NA,TRBV4-2,CASSREGQRANSPLHF,TGTGCCAGCAGCCGAGAGGGACAGCGAGCTAATTCACCCCTCCACTTT
TRBJ2-2,TRBD2,NA,TRBV29-1,CSVELAEDTGELFF,TGCAGCGTTGAACTAGCGGAAGACACCGGGGAGCTGTTTTTT
TRBJ2-7,TRBD1,few,TRBV27,CASSLRQGIGEQYF,TGTGCCAGCAGTTTAAGACAGGGCATCGGGGAGCAGTACTTC
TRBJ1-1,TRBD1,NA,TRBV5-6,CASSLQDRAGTEAFF,TGTGCCAGCAGCTTGCAAGACAGGGCGGGGACTGAAGCTTTCTTT
TRBJ2-7,NA,NA,TRBV29-1,CSVEATEQYF,TGCAGCGTTGAGGCCACCGAGCAGTACTTC
TRBJ1-1,NA,NA,TRBV5-5,CASSLVPSGNTEAFF,TGTGCCAGCAGCTTGGTTCCGAGCGGGAACACTGAAGCTTTCTTT
TRBJ1-1,NA,NA,TRBV3-1/TRBV3-2,CASSQGSSGGEAFF,TGTGCCAGCAGCCAAGGCAGCTCCGGGGGTGAAGCTTTCTTT
TRBJ2-5,TRBD1,NA,TRBV7-2,CASSLGRQGAGKTQYF,TGTGCCAGCAGCTTAGGAAGACAGGGGGCAGGAAAGACCCAGTACTTC
TRBJ1-1,NA,NA,TRBV14,CASSQVSGGEAFF,TGTGCCAGCAGCCAAGTATCGGGGGGCGAAGCTTTCTTT
TRBJ2-2,NA,NA,TRBV10-3,CAIRRGGALNTGELFF,TGTGCCATCAGAAGAGGGGGGGCACTGAACACCGGGGAGCTGTTTTTT
TRBJ1-2,TRBD1,few,TRBV3-1/TRBV3-2,CASSQRDRINYGYTF,TGTGCCAGCAGCCAGAGGGACAGAATTAACTATGGCTACACCTTC
TRBJ2-3,TRBD2,NA,TRBV6-5,CASSSGLAGTDTQYF,TGTGCCAGCAGTTCGGGACTAGCGGGCACAGATACGCAGTATTTT
TRBJ1-6,NA,NA,TRBV14,CASSQGRENSPLHF,TGTGCCAGCAGCCAGGGTCGGGAAAATTCACCCCTCCACTTT
TRBJ1-1,TRBD1,NA,TRBV9,CASSVWTGGTEAFF,TGTGCCAGCAGCGTTTGGACAGGGGGGACTGAAGCTTTCTTT
TRBJ2-3,TRBD1,NA,TRBV9,CASSVDGPTGVVDTQYF,TGTGCCAGCAGCGTAGACGGGCCGACAGGGGTGGTGGATACGCAGTATTTT
TRBJ2-3,TRBD2,NA,TRBV5-4,CASSLGGRTSGGRDTQYF,TGTGCCAGCAGCTTGGGAGGGCGGACTAGCGGGGGGAGGGATACGCAGTATTTT